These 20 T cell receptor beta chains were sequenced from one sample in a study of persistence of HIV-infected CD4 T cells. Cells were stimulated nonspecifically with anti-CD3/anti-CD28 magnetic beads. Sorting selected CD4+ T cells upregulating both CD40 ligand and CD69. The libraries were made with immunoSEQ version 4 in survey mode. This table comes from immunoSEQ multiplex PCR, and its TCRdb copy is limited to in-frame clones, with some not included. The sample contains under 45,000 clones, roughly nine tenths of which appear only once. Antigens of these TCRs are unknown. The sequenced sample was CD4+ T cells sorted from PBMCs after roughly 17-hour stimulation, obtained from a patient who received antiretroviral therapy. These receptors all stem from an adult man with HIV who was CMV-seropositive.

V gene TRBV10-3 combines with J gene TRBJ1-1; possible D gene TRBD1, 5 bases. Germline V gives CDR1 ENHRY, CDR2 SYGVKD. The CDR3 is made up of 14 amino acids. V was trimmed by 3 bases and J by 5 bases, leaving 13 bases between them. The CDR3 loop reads CAISDNAGRTEAFF. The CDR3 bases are TGTGCCATCAGTGACAATGCAGGGAGGACTGAAGCTTTCTTT.

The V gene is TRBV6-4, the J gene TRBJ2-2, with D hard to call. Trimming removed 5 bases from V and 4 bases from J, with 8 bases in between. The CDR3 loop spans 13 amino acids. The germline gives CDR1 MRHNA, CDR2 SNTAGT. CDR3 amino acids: CASSRYVTGELFF. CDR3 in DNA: TGTGCCAGCAGTCGTTATGTCACCGGGGAGCTGTTTTTT.

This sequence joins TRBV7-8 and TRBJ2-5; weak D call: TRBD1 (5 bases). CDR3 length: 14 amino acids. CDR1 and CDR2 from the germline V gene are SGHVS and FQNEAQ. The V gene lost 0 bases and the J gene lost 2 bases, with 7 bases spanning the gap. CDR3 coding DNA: TGTGCCAGCAGCTTAGCAGGGGTGCAAGAGACCCAGTACTTC. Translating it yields CASSLAGVQETQYF.

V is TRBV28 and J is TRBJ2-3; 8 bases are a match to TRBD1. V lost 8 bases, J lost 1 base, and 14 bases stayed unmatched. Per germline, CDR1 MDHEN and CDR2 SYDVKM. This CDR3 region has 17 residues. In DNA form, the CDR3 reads TGTGCCAGCCCTCCGCCGGCAGGGGGCGTTCGCACAGATACGCAGTATTTT. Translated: CASPPPAGGVRTDTQYF.

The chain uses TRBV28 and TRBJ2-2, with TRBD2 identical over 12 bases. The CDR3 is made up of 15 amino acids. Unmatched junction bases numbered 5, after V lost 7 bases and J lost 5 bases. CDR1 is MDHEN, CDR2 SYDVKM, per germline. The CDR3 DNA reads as TGTGCCAGCATCCGGACTAGCGGGACAACCGGGGAGCTGTTTTTT. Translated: CASIRTSGTTGELFF.

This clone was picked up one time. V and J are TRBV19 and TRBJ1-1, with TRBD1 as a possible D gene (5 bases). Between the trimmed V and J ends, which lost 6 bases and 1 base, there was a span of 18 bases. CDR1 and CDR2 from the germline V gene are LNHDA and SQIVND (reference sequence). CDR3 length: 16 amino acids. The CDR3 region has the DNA TGTGCCAGTAGATCAGGGAGGTTACGAGAGAACACTGAAGCTTTCTTT. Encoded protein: CASRSGRLRENTEAFF.

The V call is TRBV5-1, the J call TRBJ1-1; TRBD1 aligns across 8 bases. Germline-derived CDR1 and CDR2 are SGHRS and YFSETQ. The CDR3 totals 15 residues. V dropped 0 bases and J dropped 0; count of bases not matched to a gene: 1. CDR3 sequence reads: CASSLGTGMNTEAFF. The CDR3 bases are TGCGCCAGCAGCTTGGGGACAGGGATGAACACTGAAGCTTTCTTT. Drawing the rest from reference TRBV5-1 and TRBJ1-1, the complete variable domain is KAGVTQTPRYLIKTRGQQVTLSCSPISGHRSVSWYQQTPGQGLQFLFEYFSETQRNKGNFPGRFSGRQFSNSRSEMNVSTLELGDSALYLCASSLGTGMNTEAFFGQGTRLTVV.

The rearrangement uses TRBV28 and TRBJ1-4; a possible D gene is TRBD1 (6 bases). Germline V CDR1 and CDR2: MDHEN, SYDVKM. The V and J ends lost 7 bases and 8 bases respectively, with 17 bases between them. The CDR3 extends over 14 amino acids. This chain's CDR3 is CASIPTGAYEKLFF. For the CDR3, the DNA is TGTGCCAGCATCCCGACAGGAGCATACGAAAAACTGTTTTTT.

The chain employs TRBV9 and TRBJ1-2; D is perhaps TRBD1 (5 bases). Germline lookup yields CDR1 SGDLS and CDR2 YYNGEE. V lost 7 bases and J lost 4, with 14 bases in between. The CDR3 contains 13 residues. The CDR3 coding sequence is TGTGCCAGCGACCGCTCGGGGGGCTATGGCTACACCTTC. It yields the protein CASDRSGGYGYTF.

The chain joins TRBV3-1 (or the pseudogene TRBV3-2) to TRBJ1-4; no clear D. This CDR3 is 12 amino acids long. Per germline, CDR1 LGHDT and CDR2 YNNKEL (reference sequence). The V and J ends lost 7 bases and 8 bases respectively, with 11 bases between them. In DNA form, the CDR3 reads TGTGCCAGCACGGGCAGAGGGGAAAAACTGTTTTTT. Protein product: CASTGRGEKLFF.

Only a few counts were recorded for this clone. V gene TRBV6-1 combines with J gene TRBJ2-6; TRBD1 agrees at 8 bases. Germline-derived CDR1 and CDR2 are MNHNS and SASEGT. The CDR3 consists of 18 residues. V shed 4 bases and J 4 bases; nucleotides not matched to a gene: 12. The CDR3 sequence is CASSGARGQSSGANVLTF. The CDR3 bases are TGTGCCAGCAGTGGGGCCAGGGGGCAATCTTCCGGGGCCAACGTCCTGACTTTC.

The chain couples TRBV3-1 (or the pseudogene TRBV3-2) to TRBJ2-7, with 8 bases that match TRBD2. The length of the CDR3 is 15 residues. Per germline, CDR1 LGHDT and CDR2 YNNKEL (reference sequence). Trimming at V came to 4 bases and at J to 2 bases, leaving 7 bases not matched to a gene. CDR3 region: CASSRGSGVPYEQYF. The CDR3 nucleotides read TGTGCCAGCAGCCGAGGTAGCGGGGTTCCCTACGAGCAGTACTTC.

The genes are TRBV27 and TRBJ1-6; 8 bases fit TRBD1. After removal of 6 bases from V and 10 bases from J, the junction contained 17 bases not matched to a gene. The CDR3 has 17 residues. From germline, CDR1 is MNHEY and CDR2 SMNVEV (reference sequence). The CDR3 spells CASRTISTGASRSPLHF. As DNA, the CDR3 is TGTGCCAGCAGAACCATCTCGACAGGGGCGAGTAGGTCACCCCTCCACTTT.

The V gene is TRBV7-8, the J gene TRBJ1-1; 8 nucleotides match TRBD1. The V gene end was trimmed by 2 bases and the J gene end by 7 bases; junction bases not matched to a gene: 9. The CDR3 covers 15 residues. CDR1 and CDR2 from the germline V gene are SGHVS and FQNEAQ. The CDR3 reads CASSLKGLQGVEAFF. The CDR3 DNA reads TGTGCCAGCAGCTTAAAGGGCCTACAGGGGGTTGAAGCTTTCTTT.

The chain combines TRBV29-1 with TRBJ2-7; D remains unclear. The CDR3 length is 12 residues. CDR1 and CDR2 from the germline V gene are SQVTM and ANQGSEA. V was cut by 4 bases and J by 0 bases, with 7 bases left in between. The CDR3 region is CSVVELSYEQYF. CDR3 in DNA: TGCAGCGTTGTAGAGCTCTCCTACGAGCAGTACTTC.

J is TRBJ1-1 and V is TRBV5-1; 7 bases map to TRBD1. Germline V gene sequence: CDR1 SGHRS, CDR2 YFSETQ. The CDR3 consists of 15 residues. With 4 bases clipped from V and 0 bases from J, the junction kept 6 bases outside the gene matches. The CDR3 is CASSGGQSMNTEAFF. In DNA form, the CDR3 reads TGCGCCAGCAGCGGGGGACAGTCCATGAACACTGAAGCTTTCTTT.

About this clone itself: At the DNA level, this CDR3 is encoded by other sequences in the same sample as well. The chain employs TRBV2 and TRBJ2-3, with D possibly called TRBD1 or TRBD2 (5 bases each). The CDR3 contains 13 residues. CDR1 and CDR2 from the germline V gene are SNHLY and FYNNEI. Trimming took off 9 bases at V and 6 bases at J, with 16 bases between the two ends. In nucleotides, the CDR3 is TGTGCCAGTTCAGGGTTACGCGGGGATACGCAGTATTTT. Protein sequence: CASSGLRGDTQYF.

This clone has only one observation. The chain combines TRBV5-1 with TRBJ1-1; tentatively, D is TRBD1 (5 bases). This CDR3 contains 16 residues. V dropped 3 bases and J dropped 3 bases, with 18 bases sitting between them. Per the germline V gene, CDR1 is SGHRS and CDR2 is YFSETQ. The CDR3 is CASSWEGLDSHTEAFF. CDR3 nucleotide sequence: TGCGCCAGCAGCTGGGAGGGGCTCGATTCCCACACTGAAGCTTTCTTT. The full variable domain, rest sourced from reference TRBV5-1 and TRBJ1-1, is KAGVTQTPRYLIKTRGQQVTLSCSPISGHRSVSWYQQTPGQGLQFLFEYFSETQRNKGNFPGRFSGRQFSNSRSEMNVSTLELGDSALYLCASSWEGLDSHTEAFFGQGTRLTVV.

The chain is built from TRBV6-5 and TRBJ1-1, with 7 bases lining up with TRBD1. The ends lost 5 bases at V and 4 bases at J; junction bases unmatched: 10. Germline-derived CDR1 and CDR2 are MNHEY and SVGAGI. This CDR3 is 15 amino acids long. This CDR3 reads CASSPASGGGTEAFF. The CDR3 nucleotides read TGTGCCAGCAGTCCGGCGTCAGGGGGAGGCACTGAAGCTTTCTTT.

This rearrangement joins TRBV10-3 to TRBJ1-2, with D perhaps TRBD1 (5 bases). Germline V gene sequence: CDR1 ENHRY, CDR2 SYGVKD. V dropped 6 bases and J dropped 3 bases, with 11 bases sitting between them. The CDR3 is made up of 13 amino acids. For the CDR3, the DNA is TGTGCCATCAGCCAGGGCACCTACTATGGCTACACCTTC. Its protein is CAISQGTYYGYTF.